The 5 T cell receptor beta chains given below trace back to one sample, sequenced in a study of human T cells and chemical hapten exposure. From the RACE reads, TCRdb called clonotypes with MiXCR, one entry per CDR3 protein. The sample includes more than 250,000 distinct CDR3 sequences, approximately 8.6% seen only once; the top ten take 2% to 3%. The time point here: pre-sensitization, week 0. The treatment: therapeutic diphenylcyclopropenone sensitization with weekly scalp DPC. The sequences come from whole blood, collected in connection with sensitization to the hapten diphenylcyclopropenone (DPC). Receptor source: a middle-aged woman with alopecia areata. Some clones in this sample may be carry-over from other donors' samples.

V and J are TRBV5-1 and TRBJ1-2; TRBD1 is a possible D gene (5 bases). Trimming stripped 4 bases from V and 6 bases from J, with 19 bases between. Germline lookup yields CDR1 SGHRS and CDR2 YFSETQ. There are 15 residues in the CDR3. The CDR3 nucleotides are TGCGCCAGCAGCAACCCCGGACATATAGGCGATGGCTACACCTTC. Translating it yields CASSNPGHIGDGYTF.

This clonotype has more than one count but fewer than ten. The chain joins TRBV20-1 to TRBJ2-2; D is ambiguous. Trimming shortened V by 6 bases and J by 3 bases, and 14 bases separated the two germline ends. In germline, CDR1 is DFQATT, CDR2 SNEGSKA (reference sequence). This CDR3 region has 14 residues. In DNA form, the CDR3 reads TGCAGTGCGCCGACCGAGATACACACCGGGGAGCTGTTTTTT. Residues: CSAPTEIHTGELFF.

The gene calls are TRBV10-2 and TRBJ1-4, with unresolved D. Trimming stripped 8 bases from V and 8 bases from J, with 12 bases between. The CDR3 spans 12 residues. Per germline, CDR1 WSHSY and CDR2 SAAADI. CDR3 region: CASGVTREKLFF. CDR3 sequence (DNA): TGCGCCAGCGGAGTGACACGCGAAAAACTGTTTTTT.

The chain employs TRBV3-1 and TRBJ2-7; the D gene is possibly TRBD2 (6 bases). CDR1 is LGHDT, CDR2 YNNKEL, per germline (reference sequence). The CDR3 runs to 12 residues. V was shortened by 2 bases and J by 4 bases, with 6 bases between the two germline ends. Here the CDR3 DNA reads TGTGCCAGCAGCCAACGGGGGTACGAGCAGTACTTC. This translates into CASSQRGYEQYF.

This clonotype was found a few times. The CDR3 sequence is CASSPGLPGTDTQYF. CDR3 sequence (DNA): TGTGCCAGCAGCCCCGGGCTGCCCGGCACAGATACGCAGTATTTT. V usage is TRBV7-3 and J usage is TRBJ2-3; D is undetermined. The CDR3 runs 15 residues. Germline V lookup: CDR1 SGHTA, CDR2 FQGTGA. V dropped 5 bases and J dropped 1 base, with 13 bases sitting between them.